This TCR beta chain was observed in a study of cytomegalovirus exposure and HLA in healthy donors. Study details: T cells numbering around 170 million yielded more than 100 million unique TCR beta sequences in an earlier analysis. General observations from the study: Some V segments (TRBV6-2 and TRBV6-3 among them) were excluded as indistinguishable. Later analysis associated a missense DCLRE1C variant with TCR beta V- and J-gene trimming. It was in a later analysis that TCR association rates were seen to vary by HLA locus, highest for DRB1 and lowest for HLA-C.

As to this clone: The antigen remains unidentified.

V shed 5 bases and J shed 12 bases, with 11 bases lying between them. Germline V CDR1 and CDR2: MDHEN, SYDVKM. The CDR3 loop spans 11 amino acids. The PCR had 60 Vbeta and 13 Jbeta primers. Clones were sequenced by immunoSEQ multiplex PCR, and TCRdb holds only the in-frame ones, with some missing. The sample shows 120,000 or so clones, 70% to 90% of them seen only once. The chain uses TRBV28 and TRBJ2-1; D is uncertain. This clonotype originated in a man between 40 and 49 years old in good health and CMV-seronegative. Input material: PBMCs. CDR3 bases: TGTGCCAGCAGTGGATTAGCTTGGCAGTTCTTC. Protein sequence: CASSGLAWQFF.